These 21 T cell receptor beta chains came from one sample sequenced in a study of radiotherapy plus CTLA-4 blockade in lung cancer. This table comes from immunoSEQ multiplex PCR, and its TCRdb copy is limited to in-frame clones, with some not included. Of about 60,000 clones detected, approximately 67% appear once; the ten largest clones hold about 8.3%. The input for sequencing was peripheral blood, taken from a patient treated with radiotherapy plus ipilimumab. The receptor set was obtained from a human donor with non-small cell lung cancer whose response to radiotherapy plus ipilimumab could not be evaluated.

The CDR3 DNA reads as TGTGCCAGCAGTCTGACAGGGGGTTCCAACGAGCAGTACTTC. Its protein product is CASSLTGGSNEQYF. The chain is built from TRBV28 and TRBJ2-7; TRBD1 aligns across 9 bases. The junction had 7 bases not matched to a gene; V was cut back by 5 bases and J by 5 bases. This CDR3 region has 14 residues. Germline assignment: CDR1 MDHEN and CDR2 SYDVKM.

This clone was seen once. The chain couples TRBV7-2 to TRBJ2-1, with unresolved D. This CDR3 region has 14 residues. The germline gives CDR1 SGHTA, CDR2 FQGNSA. Deletions cut 5 bases from V and 8 bases from J, with 16 bases between. The CDR3 DNA is TGTGCCAGCAGCCCGAGTTGGCTGGGCTATGAGCAGTTCTTC. Translated, it gives CASSPSWLGYEQFF. Combining the CDR3 with reference TRBV7-2 and TRBJ2-1 gives the whole variable domain GAGVSQSPSNKVTEKGKDVELRCDPISGHTALYWYRQSLGQGLEFLIYFQGNSAPDKSGLPSDRFSAERTGGSVSTLTIQRTQQEDSAVYLCASSPSWLGYEQFFGPGTRLTVL.

The chain joins TRBV4-1 to TRBJ1-2; D perhaps matches TRBD1 (5 bases). The ends were cut back, 2 bases at V and 6 bases at J, with 16 bases in the middle. This CDR3 contains 15 residues. Germline V CDR1 and CDR2: MGHRA, YSYEKL. CDR3 coding DNA: TGCGCCAGCAGCCAACCGGGGGGGGGAATGGATGGCTACACCTTC. It yields the protein CASSQPGGGMDGYTF.

The V call is TRBV4-1, the J call TRBJ1-6; TRBD1 aligns across 7 bases. The CDR3 sequence is 16 residues long. The V gene end was trimmed by 4 bases and the J gene end by 3 bases; junction bases not matched to a gene: 6. The germline V gene has CDR1 MGHRA and CDR2 YSYEKL. CDR3 residues: CASSLRQGGYNSPLHF. The CDR3 nucleotides read TGCGCCAGCAGCCTCCGACAGGGTGGCTATAATTCACCCCTCCACTTT.

This clone was observed at least ten times. The chain combines TRBV7-9 with TRBJ1-4; D remains unclear. The germline V gene has CDR1 SEHNR and CDR2 FQNEAQ (reference sequence). The CDR3 consists of 15 residues. With 5 bases removed from V and 2 bases from J, the gap between germline ends came to 12 bases. The CDR3, as DNA: TGTGCCAGCAGCCTGGGAGGACGGACTAATGAAAAACTGTTTTTT. Its protein is CASSLGGRTNEKLFF.

The chain employs TRBV6-8 and TRBJ1-5; the D is unclear. V was trimmed by 4 bases and J by 1 base, leaving 23 bases between them. This CDR3 is built from 19 residues. Germline lookup yields CDR1 MNHGY and CDR2 SAAAGT. The CDR3, as DNA: TGTGCCAGCAGTTGGGAACCAGAACTAGGGTCCTTCAGCAATCAGCCCCAGCATTTT. Translated: CASSWEPELGSFSNQPQHF.

The chain is built from TRBV18 and TRBJ1-3, with D possibly matching TRBD1 (6 bases). The CDR3 extends over 12 amino acids. The germline V gene encodes CDR1 KGHSH and CDR2 LQKENI. V lost 11 bases and J lost 2, with 10 bases in between. CDR3 amino acids: CAGRGAGNTIYF. The CDR3 DNA follows: TGTGCCGGCAGGGGAGCTGGAAACACCATATATTTT.

The chain employs TRBV7-9 and TRBJ2-4; 9 positions agree with TRBD1. Germline V CDR1 and CDR2: SEHNR, FQNEAQ (reference sequence). Unmatched junction bases numbered 3, after V lost 5 bases and J lost 4 bases. The CDR3 is 14 amino acids. The CDR3 DNA reads as TGTGCCAGCAGCCCCGGGACAGGGAAAAACATTCAGTACTTC. This translates into CASSPGTGKNIQYF.

On this clone itself: The same CDR3 is also encoded by other DNA sequences in this sample. The rearrangement joins TRBV9 to TRBJ2-3; 10 nucleotides line up with TRBD2. CDR1 and CDR2 from the germline V gene are SGDLS and YYNGEE. V was clipped by 2 bases and J by 4 bases; unmatched bases: 7. CDR3 length: 16 amino acids. CDR3 in amino acids: CASSVGLAGVADTQYF. The CDR3 coding sequence is TGTGCCAGCAGCGTGGGGCTAGCGGGAGTGGCAGATACGCAGTATTTT.

The chain carries TRBV5-6 and TRBJ2-7, with a possible D match to TRBD1 (6 bases). Germline CDR1 is SGHDT and CDR2 is YYEEEE. V lost 0 bases to trimming and J lost 5 bases, with 6 bases between them. This CDR3 comprises 12 residues. The CDR3 region has the DNA TGTGCCAGCAGCTTGGGGGGGCACGAGCAGTACTTC. Its translation: CASSLGGHEQYF.

CDR3 coding DNA: TGTGCCAGCAGCCAAGATCCAGCGGGCAATCAGCCCCAGCATTTT. Amino acid sequence: CASSQDPAGNQPQHF. This rearrangement joins TRBV4-2 to TRBJ1-5; D is undetermined. The V and J ends lost 0 bases and 2 bases respectively, with 8 bases between them. Germline values: CDR1 LGHNA, CDR2 YNFKEQ. The CDR3 totals 15 residues.

The chain is built from TRBV19 and TRBJ1-1; the match to TRBD1 covers 9 bases. J gave up 1 base and V 4 bases, and 1 base lay outside the gene matches. This CDR3 is 14 amino acids long. Germline V gene data show CDR1 as LNHDA and CDR2 as SQIVND (reference sequence). The CDR3 region is CASSRTGENTEAFF. CDR3 coding DNA: TGTGCCAGTAGTAGGACAGGGGAGAACACTGAAGCTTTCTTT.

This chain uses TRBV5-5 with TRBJ1-1, with D possibly being TRBD1 (6 bases). Deletions cut 0 bases from V and 1 base from J, with 7 bases between. CDR1 is SGHKS and CDR2 is YYEKEE in the germline V gene (reference sequence). CDR3 length: 14 amino acids. The CDR3 nucleotides are TGTGCCAGCAGCTTGGGGACAGAGAACACTGAAGCTTTCTTT. Amino acids: CASSLGTENTEAFF. The full variable domain, in which reference TRBV5-5 and TRBJ1-1 provide the parts outside the CDR3, is DAGVTQSPTHLIKTRGQQVTLRCSPISGHKSVSWYQQVLGQGPQFIFQYYEKEERGRGNFPDRFSARQFPNYSSELNVNALLLGDSALYLCASSLGTENTEAFFGQGTRLTVV.

The chain has TRBV19 and TRBJ1-5, with D perhaps TRBD1 (5 bases). Germline V CDR1 and CDR2: LNHDA, SQIVND (reference sequence). The CDR3 has 15 amino acids. The germline V and J ends were trimmed by 7 bases and 4 bases, with 17 bases remaining between them. Here the CDR3 DNA reads TGTGCCAGTACCCCGGTTGGGCAGGGAAATCAGCCCCAGCATTTT. Translating gives CASTPVGQGNQPQHF.

This clone was detected once. This chain connects TRBV30 to TRBJ1-6; 10 bases fit TRBD1. Germline values: CDR1 GTSNPN, CDR2 SVGIG (reference sequence). Trimming took 6 bases from V and 7 from J; bases not matched to a gene: 21. The CDR3 is 19 residues long. Written as DNA, the CDR3 is TGTGCCTGCAGCCCACCGTACGGGAACCGGGACAGGGGAAATTCACCCCTCCACTTT. Amino acids: CACSPPYGNRDRGNSPLHF.

This clone showed up just once. J is TRBJ2-5 and V is TRBV4-2, with D maybe TRBD1 (5 bases). The DNA matches TRBJ2-7 better at its end, which makes the J call doubtful. The CDR3 sequence is 16 residues long. CDR1 and CDR2 (germline): LGHNA, YNFKEQ. The CDR3 here is CASSQEGRDEYYEQYF. CDR3 bases: TGTGCCAGCAGCCAAGAGGGCAGGGATGAATACTACGAGCAGTACTTC.

The rearrangement uses TRBV7-6 and TRBJ2-3; maybe TRBD2 (5 bases). This CDR3 spans 14 amino acids. Trimming stripped 3 bases from V and 1 base from J, with 8 bases between. In germline, CDR1 is SGHVS, CDR2 FNYEAQ. The CDR3 loop reads CASSLAEGTDTQYF. CDR3 nucleotide sequence: TGTGCCAGCAGCTTGGCGGAGGGCACAGATACGCAGTATTTT.

The chain combines TRBV11-3 with TRBJ2-2, with TRBD1 matching over 7 bases. After removal of 4 bases from V and 5 bases from J, the junction contained 1 base not matched to a gene. The CDR3 is made up of 13 amino acids. The germline V gene has CDR1 SGHNT and CDR2 YENEEA. The CDR3, as DNA: TGTGCCAGCAGCTCCAGGGGGACCGGGGAGCTGTTTTTT. This translates into CASSSRGTGELFF. Supplemented by reference TRBV11-3 and TRBJ2-2, the full variable domain reads EAGVVQSPRYKIIEKKQPVAFWCNPISGHNTLYWYLQNLGQGPELLIRYENEEAVDDSQLPKDRFSAERLKGVDSTLKIQPAELGDSAVYLCASSSRGTGELFFGEGSRLTVL.

This clone occurred a few times. This rearrangement joins TRBV6-5 to TRBJ2-7; D not certain. Germline V gene sequence: CDR1 MNHEY, CDR2 SVGAGI. The CDR3 consists of 11 residues. Trimming took 5 bases from V and 5 from J, leaving 7 bases between them. CDR3 bases: TGTGCCAGCAGTCCTGGCCACGAGCAGTACTTC. This encodes CASSPGHEQYF.

The chain joins TRBV4-1 to TRBJ2-3; the match to TRBD2 covers 10 bases. Germline V gene lookup returns CDR1 MGHRA and CDR2 YSYEKL. The CDR3 extends over 15 amino acids. V lost 1 base to trimming and J lost 8 bases; unmatched junction nucleotides: 6. The CDR3 here is CASSQGAGGAGTQYF. The CDR3 DNA follows: TGCGCCAGCAGCCAAGGAGCGGGGGGGGCAGGTACGCAGTATTTT.

This chain connects TRBV28 to TRBJ1-1, with TRBD1 as a possible D gene (5 bases). Looked up from germline, CDR1 is MDHEN and CDR2 is SYDVKM. V lost 1 base to trimming and J lost 7 bases, with 28 bases between them. The CDR3 consists of 19 residues. The CDR3 loop reads CASSLSPLRVGTKYIEAFF. CDR3 in DNA: TGTGCCAGCAGTTTATCCCCTCTCAGGGTTGGTACTAAATACATTGAAGCTTTCTTT. The whole variable domain, filled in from reference TRBV28 and TRBJ1-1, reads DVKVTQSSRYLVKRTGEKVFLECVQDMDHENMFWYRQDPGLGLRLIYFSYDVKMKEKGDIPEGYSVSREKKERFSLILESASTNQTSMYLCASSLSPLRVGTKYIEAFFGQGTRLTVV.